The next 27 T cell receptor beta chains were all read from a single sample in a study of graft-versus-host responses after intestinal transplantation. Using immunoSEQ multiplex PCR, the repertoire was profiled, and TCRdb retains in-frame clones only, with some absent. The profile shows 50,000 to 75,000 clones, approximately 88% of them singletons. Intraepithelial lymphocytes and lamina propria lymphocytes were released through processing of graft tissue. Sample: ileum tissue, taken 350 to 400 days after transplant. The receptors shown here come from a human patient who received an intestinal transplant, so some T cells may come from the graft donor.

This clone was seen a handful of times. The gene calls are TRBV28 and TRBJ1-2; D call uncertain. Per germline, CDR1 MDHEN and CDR2 SYDVKM. This CDR3 spans 12 amino acids. The V end was cut by 2 bases, the J end by 3 bases, with 4 bases between. The CDR3 region has the DNA TGTGCCAGCAGTTTAGGGGACTATGGCTACACCTTC. As protein: CASSLGDYGYTF.

V is TRBV7-9 and J is TRBJ2-3; 7 bases match TRBD1. V was clipped by 5 bases and J by 1 base; unmatched bases: 6. Per the germline V gene, CDR1 is SEHNR and CDR2 is FQNEAQ (reference sequence). This CDR3 has 15 residues. In DNA form, the CDR3 reads TGTGCCAGCAGCAATGAGGGGGCGGGCACAGATACGCAGTATTTT. Amino acids: CASSNEGAGTDTQYF.

The chain combines TRBV5-4 with TRBJ2-2; D uncertain. Per germline, CDR1 SGHNT and CDR2 YYREEE (reference sequence). V lost 0 bases, J lost 1 base, and 10 bases lay in between. The CDR3 sequence is 16 residues long. CDR3 amino acids: CASSLGLGRNTGELFF. CDR3 nucleotides: TGTGCCAGCAGCTTGGGTTTAGGGCGGAACACCGGGGAGCTGTTTTTT.

The chain employs TRBV6-1 and TRBJ2-3; D is unclear. Germline V lookup: CDR1 MNHNS, CDR2 SASEGT. V was shortened by 7 bases and J by 3 bases, with 5 bases between the two germline ends. The CDR3 covers 11 residues. The CDR3 is CASTQTDTQYF. CDR3 nucleotides: TGTGCCAGCACCCAGACAGATACGCAGTATTTT.

The rearrangement uses TRBV10-2 and TRBJ2-7; D unclear. V was clipped by 6 bases and J by 4 bases, with 7 bases between them. Germline lookup yields CDR1 WSHSY and CDR2 SAAADI. The CDR3 loop spans 11 amino acids. CDR3 sequence reads: CASRGIYEQYF. In DNA, the CDR3 is TGCGCCAGCAGGGGGATTTACGAGCAGTACTTC.

The chain uses TRBV11-2 and TRBJ2-7, with TRBD1 matching 9 bases. J gave up 1 base and V 5 bases, and 6 bases lay outside the gene matches. Germline values: CDR1 SGHAT, CDR2 FQNNGV. CDR3 length: 15 amino acids. The CDR3 region is CASSPWDRASYEQYF. The DNA of the CDR3 is TGTGCCAGCAGCCCGTGGGACAGGGCTTCCTACGAGCAGTACTTC. The whole variable domain, filled in from reference TRBV11-2 and TRBJ2-7, reads EAGVAQSPRYKIIEKRQSVAFWCNPISGHATLYWYQQILGQGPKLLIQFQNNGVVDDSQLPKDRFSAERLKGVDSTLKIQPAKLEDSAVYLCASSPWDRASYEQYFGPGTRLTVT.

CDR3 amino acids: CASSSTGQGGFISEAFF. CDR3 DNA sequence: TGTGCCAGCAGTTCTACCGGCCAGGGGGGGTTTATCTCTGAAGCTTTCTTT. J is TRBJ1-1 and V is TRBV11-2, with 7 nucleotides matching TRBD1. The CDR3 length is 17 residues. Germline CDR1 and CDR2: SGHAT and FQNNGV. V shed 6 bases and J 6 bases; nucleotides not matched to a gene: 19.

V usage is TRBV6-6 and J usage is TRBJ1-2, with 8 positions matching TRBD1. With V trimmed by 2 bases and J by 4 bases, 9 bases remained unmatched. The CDR3 runs 16 residues. Germline V lookup: CDR1 MNHNY, CDR2 SVGAGI (reference sequence). The CDR3: CASSYPPGQATYGYTF. Written as DNA, the CDR3 is TGTGCCAGCAGTTACCCGCCGGGACAGGCAACCTATGGCTACACCTTC.

The sample holds one count of this clone. The chain recombines TRBV28 with TRBJ1-1, with 8 bases identical to TRBD1. J was trimmed by 11 bases and V by 7 bases; bases with no gene match: 15. Germline V gives CDR1 MDHEN, CDR2 SYDVKM. CDR3 length: 14 residues. CDR3 sequence: CASTWQGAFKEAFF. The CDR3 region has the DNA TGTGCCAGCACCTGGCAGGGGGCGTTCAAGGAGGCTTTCTTT.

This chain joins TRBV28 and TRBJ2-7; D is perhaps TRBD2 (7 bases). CDR3 length equals 14 residues. V dropped 2 bases and J dropped 3 bases, with 11 bases sitting between them. In germline, CDR1 is MDHEN, CDR2 SYDVKM. CDR3 sequence (DNA): TGTGCCAGCAGTTTAGCGGGGGCGAACTACGAGCAGTACTTC. Amino acid sequence: CASSLAGANYEQYF.

The chain links TRBV4-1 to TRBJ2-7; D not resolved. CDR3 length: 14 amino acids. Germline V gene sequence: CDR1 MGHRA, CDR2 YSYEKL. Deletions cut 0 bases from V and 2 bases from J, with 8 bases between. CDR3 amino acids: CASSQEAVPYEQYF. Written as DNA, the CDR3 is TGCGCCAGCAGCCAAGAGGCGGTTCCCTACGAGCAGTACTTC.

CDR3 nucleotides: TGTGCCAGCAGTGGAGACAGGGCCACACTGAACACTGAAGCTTTCTTT. Translation gives CASSGDRATLNTEAFF. The chain carries TRBV6-1 and TRBJ1-1, with 7 bases matching TRBD1. Losses at the gene ends were 4 bases for V and 0 bases for J; bases not matched to a gene: 8. Looked up from germline, CDR1 is MNHNS and CDR2 is SASEGT. The CDR3 contains 16 residues.

This clone has a single count. V gene TRBV7-3 combines with J gene TRBJ2-1, with 9 bases that match TRBD1. From germline, CDR1 is SGHTA and CDR2 FQGTGA. This CDR3 has 15 amino acids. V shed 5 bases, J shed 4 bases, and the junction held 6 bases outside the gene matches. As DNA, the CDR3 is TGTGCCAGCAGCCGCGGGGACAGGGTTTACAATGAGCAGTTCTTC. It specifies CASSRGDRVYNEQFF.

This chain uses TRBV12-5 with TRBJ2-2; D may be TRBD1 or TRBD2 (6 bases each). In germline, CDR1 is LGHNT, CDR2 FRNRAP. V lost 5 bases, J lost 5 bases, and 15 bases lay in between. This CDR3 has 15 residues. For the CDR3, the DNA is TGTGCTAGTGGTCTGCGGGGACAATATACCGGGGAGCTGTTTTTT. It is translated as CASGLRGQYTGELFF.

The chain recombines TRBV5-1 with TRBJ2-5; D may be TRBD2 (5 bases). This CDR3 is built from 14 residues. Germline-derived CDR1 and CDR2 are SGHRS and YFSETQ. Trimming removed 1 base from V and 4 bases from J, with 11 bases in between. As DNA, the CDR3 is TGCGCCAGCAGCTTGTTGAACGCGGGAGAGACCCAGTACTTC. Protein sequence: CASSLLNAGETQYF.

This clone was found a few times. This sequence joins TRBV6-5 and TRBJ1-6, with TRBD1 matching over 9 bases. The CDR3 covers 14 residues. V shed 7 bases and J 9 bases; nucleotides not matched to a gene: 7. Germline CDR1 and CDR2: MNHEY and SVGAGI. This CDR3 is CASTMDRGGSPLHF. The CDR3 region has the DNA TGTGCCAGCACCATGGACAGGGGAGGTTCACCCCTCCACTTT.

The V and J genes are TRBV7-9 and TRBJ2-1; 13 bases are a match to TRBD2. The CDR3 runs 15 residues. Per the germline V gene, CDR1 is SEHNR and CDR2 is FQNEAQ (reference sequence). The V and J ends lost 7 bases and 8 bases, in that order; junction bases with no gene match: 8. CDR3: CASTPLAGGRDEQFF. The CDR3 DNA is TGTGCCAGCACCCCACTAGCGGGAGGGCGCGATGAGCAGTTCTTC.

The chain recombines TRBV7-2 with TRBJ2-5; D uncertain. The CDR3 sequence is 13 residues long. Trimming cost V 2 bases and J 5 bases, with 9 bases left between them. CDR1 is SGHTA and CDR2 is FQGNSA in the germline V gene. The CDR3 protein is CASSLKVGETQYF. As DNA, the CDR3 is TGTGCCAGCAGCTTAAAAGTTGGCGAGACCCAGTACTTC.

This clone was counted once. The V gene is TRBV5-1, the J gene TRBJ2-5; weak D call: TRBD2 (5 bases). Germline CDR1 is SGHRS and CDR2 is YFSETQ. The CDR3 has 14 residues. The V and J ends lost 0 bases and 1 base respectively, with 7 bases between them. The CDR3 is CASSLAGLQETQYF. The CDR3 region has the DNA TGCGCCAGCAGCTTGGCCGGACTCCAAGAGACCCAGTACTTC.

The J gene is TRBJ2-1, the V gene TRBV29-1, with TRBD1 matching 7 bases. The V and J ends lost 6 bases and 4 bases, in that order; junction bases with no gene match: 9. Germline loops: CDR1 SQVTM, CDR2 ANQGSEA. The CDR3 spans 14 residues. The CDR3 DNA reads TGCAGCGTGCCAACAGGGGACGTGTACAATGAGCAGTTCTTC. Protein sequence: CSVPTGDVYNEQFF.

The chain joins TRBV4-1 to TRBJ1-5, with TRBD1 matching over 7 bases. Per the germline V gene, CDR1 is MGHRA and CDR2 is YSYEKL. The V segment lost 0 bases and the J segment 5 bases; nucleotides outside the gene matches: 4. This CDR3 spans 15 amino acids. The CDR3 nucleotides read TGCGCCAGCAGCCAAGACGACAGGGCCCATCAGCCCCAGCATTTT. Translated, it gives CASSQDDRAHQPQHF.

The gene calls are TRBV13 and TRBJ2-7, with D maybe TRBD2 (7 bases). V dropped 8 bases and J dropped 0 bases, with 17 bases sitting between them. Germline assignment: CDR1 PRHDT and CDR2 FYEKMQ (reference sequence). This CDR3 spans 15 amino acids. CDR3 bases: TGTGCCAGCGGGAGGGGGGCCGAGGGCTCCTACGAGCAGTACTTC. As protein: CASGRGAEGSYEQYF.

The rearrangement links TRBV9 to TRBJ2-1; 9 bases are a match to TRBD2. V gave up 3 bases and J gave up 8 bases; unmatched junction bases: 9. The CDR3 runs 15 residues. Germline lookup yields CDR1 SGDLS and CDR2 YYNGEE. CDR3 in amino acids: CASSASGGHRDEQFF. CDR3 bases: TGTGCCAGCAGCGCGAGCGGGGGGCATAGGGATGAGCAGTTCTTC. The full variable domain, rest sourced from reference TRBV9 and TRBJ2-1, is DSGVTQTPKHLITATGQRVTLRCSPRSGDLSVYWYQQSLDQGLQFLIQYYNGEERAKGNILERFSAQQFPDLHSELNLSSLELGDSALYFCASSASGGHRDEQFFGPGTRLTVL.

This rearrangement joins TRBV4-1 to TRBJ2-1, with D tentatively TRBD2 (5 bases). Germline V gene sequence: CDR1 MGHRA, CDR2 YSYEKL. V was shortened by 0 bases and J by 6 bases, with 12 bases between the two germline ends. The CDR3 spans 15 residues. The CDR3 reads CASSQDPRTGNEQFF. CDR3 nucleotide sequence: TGCGCCAGCAGCCAAGATCCCCGGACTGGCAATGAGCAGTTCTTC.

J is TRBJ1-1 and V is TRBV6-4; no reliable D call. The CDR3 consists of 13 residues. V was trimmed by 3 bases and J by 4 bases, leaving 9 bases between them. Looked up from germline, CDR1 is MRHNA and CDR2 is SNTAGT. The CDR3 here is CASSEGYSTEAFF. In DNA, the CDR3 is TGTGCCAGCAGTGAAGGGTATTCCACTGAAGCTTTCTTT.

The chain carries TRBV6-5 and TRBJ1-6, with TRBD1 identical over 7 bases. Germline values: CDR1 MNHEY, CDR2 SVGAGI. The CDR3 sequence is 16 residues long. Trimming removed 4 bases from V and 0 bases from J; junction bases left unmatched: 3. The CDR3 protein is CASSSGGFSYNSPLHF. The CDR3 nucleotides are TGTGCCAGCAGTTCAGGGGGTTTCTCCTATAATTCACCCCTCCACTTT.

The chain carries TRBV28 and TRBJ1-3; D uncertain. CDR1 and CDR2 from the germline V gene are MDHEN and SYDVKM. The CDR3 spans 13 residues. The V end was cut by 8 bases, the J end by 0 bases, with 8 bases between. In DNA form, the CDR3 reads TGTGCCAGCTGTTGGAGCTCTGGAAACACCATATATTTT. Protein: CASCWSSGNTIYF.